The 28 T cell receptor beta chains presented below share a single source sample, sequenced in a study of tumor-infiltrating lymphocytes in primary liver carcinoma (dated by TCRdb to between 2016 and 2019). The sample was run on an Illumina HiSeq 2500. Using a constant-region primer and ProtoScript II reverse transcriptase, TCRbeta-specific cDNA was reverse-transcribed from 500 ng total RNA. Construction of the TCRbeta libraries relied on three nested rounds of multiplex PCR, following a slightly modified ARM-PCR procedure. The first two PCR rounds used multiplex TRBV1-TRBV30 forward primers with a Cbeta reverse primer, each for 10 cycles. Through fastp at Q25 and MiXCR, TCRdb rebuilt clones from the public reads, retaining in-frame beta chains. Rows are unified per CDR3 protein, each entry keeping the most common DNA and genes. Here the sample has about 200,000 distinct CDR3 sequences; around 81% occur a single time. The top ten clones comprise 15% to 20% of the sample.

Total RNA and DNA were co-extracted without cell sorting from approximately 20-30 mg of bulk tissue using the AllPrep DNA/RNA mini kit. Sequences were obtained from tumor tissue from primary liver carcinoma. The receptors shown here come from a man aged 40-50 years with primary liver carcinoma and hepatitis B virus infection.

As concerns this clonotype: The junction shows a germline mismatch at one end, possibly a read error. This chain links TRBV29-1 with TRBJ2-5; D is possibly TRBD2 (5 bases). CDR1 SQVTM and CDR2 ANQGSEA come from the germline V gene. CDR3 size: 15 residues. CDR3 protein: CSVESAAGRLKTQNF. CDR3 sequence (DNA): TGCAGCGTTGAATCCGCGGCGGGTAGATTGAAGACCCAGAACTTC.

To note about this clonotype: Its ends do not fully match the called genes, so a read error is possible. This chain links TRBV6-2 or TRBV6-3 with TRBJ2-7, with D perhaps matching TRBD2 (5 bases). Per the germline V gene, CDR1 is MNHEY and CDR2 is SVGEGT. The CDR3 totals 13 residues. The CDR3 sequence: CAISYDYYYEQYF. DNA for the CDR3: TGTGCCATCAGTTACGACTACTACTACGAACAGTACTTC.

This clonotype has at least ten counts. The chain joins TRBV5-6 to TRBJ2-7, with 8 bases aligning to TRBD1. This CDR3 contains 13 residues. V was pared by 3 bases and J by 4 bases, with 3 bases of the junction left unmatched. The germline V gene encodes CDR1 SGHDT and CDR2 YYEEEE. The CDR3 is CASSSRGPYEQYF. The CDR3 DNA reads TGTGCCAGCAGCTCCAGGGGGCCATACGAGCAGTACTTC.

Notes on this clonotype: Relative to the germline gene, one junction end is altered; a read error may explain this. The V call is TRBV14, the J call TRBJ2-1; 8 bases are a match to TRBD2. From germline, CDR1 is SGHDN and CDR2 FVKESK. The CDR3 loop spans 16 amino acids. CDR3 in DNA: TGTGTCAGCAGTACCGTAGCGGGATGGGTAAACAATGAGCGGTTCTTC. The encoded protein is CVSSTVAGWVNNERFF.

This chain connects TRBV29-1 to TRBJ2-7; 11 bases map to TRBD2. Germline V gene sequence: CDR1 SQVTM, CDR2 ANQGSEA. Trimming removed 3 bases from V and 5 bases from J; junction bases left unmatched: 3. The CDR3 sequence is 13 residues long. The CDR3: CSVDLAGGNEQYF. CDR3 nucleotides: TGCAGCGTTGATCTAGCGGGAGGCAACGAGCAGTACTTC.

As for this clonotype: At one of its ends the junction is not consistent with the germline gene, which may arise from a read error. The rearrangement joins TRBV4-3 to TRBJ2-3; no reliable D call. The CDR3 is made up of 15 amino acids. Germline lookup yields CDR1 LGHNA and CDR2 YSLEER. CDR3 in amino acids: CTSSQDLKTPDTQYF. CDR3 DNA sequence: TGCACCAGCAGCCAAGATTTAAAAACCCCAGATACGCAGTATTTT.

This clonotype appeared a single time. It may be a read error: a sequence one base away is much more abundant. A read error is likely, as this CDR3 ends without the conserved phenylalanine or tryptophan. V and J are TRBV5-1 and TRBJ2-7; TRBD1 agrees at 7 bases. J lost 7 bases, V lost 7 bases, and 11 bases had no gene match. From germline, CDR1 is SGHRS and CDR2 YFSETQ. This CDR3 spans 13 amino acids. CDR3 amino acids: CASRQGAGWEQYI. CDR3 nucleotide sequence: TGCGCCAGCCGACAGGGAGCTGGATGGGAGCAGTACATC.

V gene TRBV4-1 combines with J gene TRBJ2-3; TRBD2 matches at 7 bases. The CDR3 is 16 amino acids. With 11 bases clipped from V and 5 bases from J, the junction kept 19 bases outside the gene matches. From germline, CDR1 is MGHRA and CDR2 YSYEKL. DNA for the CDR3: TGCGCCGGCAACCAAGATGCGGGAGTGCCGGGAGATACGCAGTATTTT. Amino acid sequence: CAGNQDAGVPGDTQYF.

This clonotype was recorded many times. The chain carries TRBV5-4 and TRBJ1-2, with TRBD1 matching over 7 bases. J gave up 4 bases and V 0 bases, and 3 bases lay outside the gene matches. The CDR3 loop spans 14 amino acids. Per germline, CDR1 SGHNT and CDR2 YYREEE (reference sequence). The CDR3 protein is CASSLDRGFYGYTF. In nucleotides, the CDR3 is TGTGCCAGCAGCTTGGACAGGGGTTTCTATGGCTACACCTTC.

This clonotype was counted ten times or more. The V call is TRBV29-1, the J call TRBJ2-5; D is undetermined. Germline lookup yields CDR1 SQVTM and CDR2 ANQGSEA. The CDR3 has 11 residues. Trimming left V 1 base short and J 6 bases short, with 6 bases between. The CDR3 sequence is CSVEVAQTQYF. The CDR3 DNA reads TGCAGCGTTGAAGTAGCCCAGACCCAGTACTTC. Full variable domain (missing parts from reference TRBV29-1 and TRBJ2-5): SAVISQKPSRDICQRGTSLTIQCQVDSQVTMMFWYRQQPGQSLTLIATANQGSEATYESGFVIDKFPISRPNLTFSTLTVSNMSPEDSSIYLCSVEVAQTQYFGPGTRLLVL.

This clonotype turned up a few times. Possible read error: a much larger clone is one base away. This likely comes from a read error, as the CDR3 has no conserved phenylalanine or tryptophan at its end. The chain employs TRBV28 and TRBJ2-7; perhaps TRBD1 as D (6 bases). From germline, CDR1 is MDHEN and CDR2 SYDVKM. The CDR3 totals 13 residues. V was cut by 9 bases and J by 6 bases, with 18 bases left in between. CDR3 amino acids: CASAGTPFSEQYL. The CDR3 DNA is TGTGCCAGTGCAGGGACACCTTTCAGCGAGCAGTACTTA.

Of note for this clonotype: The conserved phenylalanine or tryptophan is not found at the CDR3 terminus, so this likely reflects a read error. The DNA is omitted, as the CDR3 cannot be located on it reliably, and the CDR3 follows TCRdb's listing. V usage is TRBV29-1 and J usage is TRBJ2-1; TRBD1, as called in the table, went unchecked against the DNA. Looked up from germline, CDR1 is SQVTM and CDR2 is ANQGSEA. The CDR3 has 12 residues if both end residues are counted. This CDR3 reads CSVEAIGIVRFL.

The count of this clonotype is one. This may be a read error: a much more frequent sequence differs by one nucleotide. The chain is built from TRBV5-1 and TRBJ1-4; TRBD1 aligns across 9 bases. CDR3 size: 12 residues. Looked up from germline, CDR1 is SGHRS and CDR2 is YFSETQ. The CDR3 sequence: CVSSLDRGELFF. The DNA of the CDR3 is TGCGTCAGCAGCTTGGACAGGGGCGAACTGTTTTTT. Full variable domain (missing parts from reference TRBV5-1 and TRBJ1-4): KAGVTQTPRYLIKTRGQQVTLSCSPISGHRSVSWYQQTPGQGLQFLFEYFSETQRNKGNFPGRFSGRQFSNSRSEMNVSTLELGDSALYLCVSSLDRGELFFGSGTQLSVL.

V is TRBV29-1 and J is TRBJ2-7; 7 bases map to TRBD1. CDR1 and CDR2 (germline): SQVTM, ANQGSEA. The CDR3 totals 13 residues. The CDR3 region has the DNA TGCGGCATTACCCCGACAGGGATCCACGAGCAGTACTTC. It encodes CGITPTGIHEQYF.

This clonotype occurred many times. The V call is TRBV5-1, the J call TRBJ2-3; 9 positions match TRBD2. With V trimmed by 4 bases and J by 2 bases, 5 bases remained unmatched. This CDR3 comprises 15 residues. Germline CDR1 and CDR2: SGHRS and YFSETQ. The CDR3 reads CASSVGLAITDTQYF. The DNA of the CDR3 is TGCGCCAGCAGCGTGGGACTAGCCATCACAGATACGCAGTATTTT.

Points on this clonotype: The junction departs from the called germline gene at one end, perhaps through a read error. The rearrangement links TRBV5-1 to TRBJ2-3; D is possibly TRBD2 (6 bases). Looked up from germline, CDR1 is SGHRS and CDR2 is YFSETQ. This CDR3 is 15 amino acids long. CDR3 loop: CSSSLQGGGTDTQYF. In DNA form, the CDR3 reads TGCTCCAGCAGCCTTCAGGGAGGCGGCACAGATACGCAGTATTTT.

A remark on this clonotype: This CDR3 is missing its conserved last phenylalanine or tryptophan, likely due to a read error. J is TRBJ2-7 and V is TRBV6-1, with D possibly TRBD2 on 6 matching bases. The CDR3 contains 14 residues. V was pared by 6 bases and J by 3 bases, with 15 bases between. Germline V gives CDR1 MNHNS, CDR2 SASEGT. CDR3 bases: TGTGCCAGCAGGGCCGGAGGGAATAGCTACGAGCAGTACCTC. It is translated as CASRAGGNSYEQYL.

V gene TRBV2 combines with J gene TRBJ2-1; a weak D match, TRBD1 (5 bases). The CDR3 is 17 amino acids. CDR1 and CDR2 (germline): SNHLY, FYNNEI. The V gene lost 6 bases and the J gene lost 6 bases, with 24 bases spanning the gap. The CDR3, as DNA: TGTGCCAGCAGCCGAGTGCAGGGCTTTATTCCTTCCAATGAGCAGTTCTTC. This sequence encodes CASSRVQGFIPSNEQFF.

With regard to this clonotype: The junction departs from the called germline gene at one end, perhaps through a read error. This chain uses TRBV6-2 or TRBV6-3 with TRBJ2-7; 10 nucleotides agree with TRBD2. CDR3 size: 16 residues. Germline CDR1 is MNHEY and CDR2 is SVGEGT. The CDR3 DNA sequence: TGTGCCAGCGGTTACTCGTATAGCGGGAGGAGATACGAGCAGTACTTC. Amino acid sequence: CASGYSYSGRRYEQYF.

This clonotype has only a few counts. A clone one base away is much larger, so this may be a read error. The chain has TRBV10-3 and TRBJ1-5, with D perhaps matching TRBD1 (5 bases). Judging by the DNA end, TRBJ2-3 fits better; the J call may be wrong. CDR1 and CDR2 from the germline V gene are ENHRY and SYGVKD. The CDR3 consists of 12 residues. CDR3 loop: CATGQGVQPQYF. The CDR3 DNA reads TGTGCCACCGGGCAGGGTGTCCAGCCCCAGTATTTT.

For this clonotype: One junction end does not reproduce the germline sequence, and a read error may be involved. The chain joins TRBV5-5 to TRBJ2-5, with D possibly matching TRBD2 (6 bases). Germline V gene data show CDR1 as SGHKS and CDR2 as YYEKEE (reference sequence). CDR3 length equals 14 residues. The DNA of the CDR3 is TGCGCCAGCAGCTCGGAGACTAGGGGAGAGACCCAGCAATTC. Amino acids: CASSSETRGETQQF.

Of note for this clonotype: The junction does not match germline at one end; this may be a read error. CDR3 sequence: CTNSLEASQEIQYF. CDR3 sequence (DNA): TGTACCAACAGCTTGGAGGCTAGCCAAGAGATCCAGTACTTC. This chain links TRBV5-6 with TRBJ2-5, with D possibly being TRBD2 (5 bases). The CDR3 runs 14 residues. Germline-derived CDR1 and CDR2 are SGHDT and YYEEEE.

This chain connects TRBV29-1 to TRBJ2-7; 14 bases map to TRBD2. CDR3 length equals 13 residues. V shed 7 bases and J 13 bases; nucleotides not matched to a gene: 12. Germline loops: CDR1 SQVTM, CDR2 ANQGSEA. The CDR3 spells CSGRLAGGHRQYF. The CDR3 nucleotides are TGCAGCGGGCGACTAGCGGGAGGGCACCGGCAATACTTC.

Details on this clonotype: Because the CDR3 is missing its conserved closing phenylalanine or tryptophan, this is likely a read error. The genes are TRBV11-2 and TRBJ2-4; 12 nucleotides agree with TRBD2. CDR3 length equals 18 residues. Germline V lookup: CDR1 SGHAT, CDR2 FQNNGV. The CDR3 region is CGSRSPGLAGLAKNIQYL. The CDR3 DNA reads TGTGGCAGCAGATCACCGGGACTAGCGGGTCTAGCCAAAAACATTCAGTACTTA.

As to this clonotype: The junction does not match germline at one end; this may be a read error. This chain connects TRBV10-1 to TRBJ2-1; weak D call: TRBD1 (6 bases). CDR1 WNHNN and CDR2 SYGVQD come from the germline V gene (reference sequence). The CDR3 covers 15 residues. Here the CDR3 reads CVSSDQSRGGNEQFF. In DNA, the CDR3 is TGCGTCAGCAGTGACCAGAGCAGGGGTGGAAATGAGCAGTTTTTC.

The gene calls are TRBV19 and TRBJ2-1; possibly TRBD2 for D (5 bases). Germline lookup yields CDR1 LNHDA and CDR2 SQIVND (reference sequence). The CDR3 length is 13 residues. The ends were cut back, 11 bases at V and 5 bases at J, with 16 bases in the middle. The CDR3 loop is CACTEVHNNEQFF. The CDR3 region has the DNA TGTGCCTGTACGGAGGTCCACAACAATGAGCAGTTCTTC.

J is TRBJ2-3 and V is TRBV4-2; D assignment may be TRBD1 or TRBD2 (5 bases each). The germline V gene encodes CDR1 LGHNA and CDR2 YNFKEQ. V shed 5 bases and J shed 8 bases, with 20 bases lying between them. This CDR3 contains 15 residues. The CDR3 DNA reads as TGTGCCAGCAGCGGTTTTGAGGGGAGCATAGGTACGCAGTATTTT. Protein product: CASSGFEGSIGTQYF.

V is TRBV7-9 and J is TRBJ1-1, with D perhaps matching TRBD1 (5 bases). V was pared by 8 bases and J by 5 bases, with 18 bases between. Germline V gene lookup returns CDR1 SEHNR and CDR2 FQNEAQ (reference sequence). The CDR3 totals 14 residues. The CDR3 protein is CASQIRGRRTEAFF. CDR3 nucleotides: TGTGCCAGCCAGATTCGGGGCAGGAGAACTGAAGCTTTCTTT.